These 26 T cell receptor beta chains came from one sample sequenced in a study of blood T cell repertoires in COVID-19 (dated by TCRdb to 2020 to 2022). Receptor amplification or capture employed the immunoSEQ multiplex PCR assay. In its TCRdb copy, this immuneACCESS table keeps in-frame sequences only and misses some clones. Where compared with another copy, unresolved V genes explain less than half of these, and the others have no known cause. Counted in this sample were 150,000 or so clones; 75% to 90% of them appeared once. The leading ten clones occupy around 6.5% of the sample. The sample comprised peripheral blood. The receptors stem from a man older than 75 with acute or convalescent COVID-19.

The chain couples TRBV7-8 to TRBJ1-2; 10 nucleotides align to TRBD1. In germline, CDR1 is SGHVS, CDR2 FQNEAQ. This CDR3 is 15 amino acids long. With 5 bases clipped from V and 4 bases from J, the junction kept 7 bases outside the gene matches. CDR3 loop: CASSPRQGAPYGYTF. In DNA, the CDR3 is TGTGCCAGCAGCCCACGACAGGGGGCTCCCTATGGCTACACCTTC.

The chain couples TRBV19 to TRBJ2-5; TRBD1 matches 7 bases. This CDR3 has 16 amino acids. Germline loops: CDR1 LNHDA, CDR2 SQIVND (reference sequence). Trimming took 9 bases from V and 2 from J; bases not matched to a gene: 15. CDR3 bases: TGTGCCAGCTCCCAGACAGGGCCACCGCGGCAAGAGACCCAGTACTTC. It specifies CASSQTGPPRQETQYF.

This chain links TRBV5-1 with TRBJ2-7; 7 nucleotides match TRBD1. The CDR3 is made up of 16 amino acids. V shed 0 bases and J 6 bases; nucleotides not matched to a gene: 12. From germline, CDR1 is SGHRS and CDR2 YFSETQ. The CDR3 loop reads CASSLAATGLRSEQYF. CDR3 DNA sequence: TGCGCCAGCAGCTTGGCCGCGACAGGGCTTCGAAGCGAGCAGTACTTC.

The DNA of the CDR3 is TGTGCCAGCAGCTTATCTTTTACAGGGTCGAACACTGAAGCTTTCTTT. Its translation: CASSLSFTGSNTEAFF. The genes are TRBV7-2 and TRBJ1-1; tentatively, D is TRBD1 (6 bases). CDR3 length equals 16 residues. Trimming pared 2 bases from V and 1 base from J, leaving 14 bases between. Germline CDR1 SGHTA, CDR2 FQGNSA.

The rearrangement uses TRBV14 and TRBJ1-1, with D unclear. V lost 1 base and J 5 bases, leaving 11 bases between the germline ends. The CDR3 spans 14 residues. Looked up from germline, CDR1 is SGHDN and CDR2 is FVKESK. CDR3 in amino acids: CASSQVGGVTEAFF. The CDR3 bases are TGTGCCAGCAGCCAAGTCGGCGGCGTAACTGAAGCTTTCTTT.

Here the CDR3 DNA reads TGTGCCAGCAGTTTATCCCCGGCGGGGCAAGAGACCCAGTACTTC. Its translation is CASSLSPAGQETQYF. The rearrangement uses TRBV28 and TRBJ2-5; possibly TRBD2 for D (6 bases). The CDR3 has 15 residues. Germline lookup yields CDR1 MDHEN and CDR2 SYDVKM. V was pared by 1 base and J by 2 bases, with 11 bases between.

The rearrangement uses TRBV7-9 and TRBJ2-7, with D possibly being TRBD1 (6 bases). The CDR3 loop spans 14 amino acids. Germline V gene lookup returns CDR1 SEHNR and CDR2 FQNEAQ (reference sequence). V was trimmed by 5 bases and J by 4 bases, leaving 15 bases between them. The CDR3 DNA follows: TGTGCCAGCAGCCAAGGACAGTTTCCATACGAGCAGTACTTC. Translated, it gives CASSQGQFPYEQYF.

CDR3 DNA: TGTGCCAGCAGTCCCCGAGGTCTCTACAATGAGCAGTTCTTC. It is translated as CASSPRGLYNEQFF. This sequence joins TRBV6-5 and TRBJ2-1; D unclear. This CDR3 region has 14 residues. V lost 5 bases and J lost 3, with 11 bases in between. CDR1 and CDR2 (germline): MNHEY, SVGAGI.

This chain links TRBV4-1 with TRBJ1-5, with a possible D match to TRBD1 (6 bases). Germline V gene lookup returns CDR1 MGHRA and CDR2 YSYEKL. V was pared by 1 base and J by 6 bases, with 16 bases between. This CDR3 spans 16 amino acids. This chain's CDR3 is CASSQGTGRGGQPQHF. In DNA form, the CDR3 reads TGCGCCAGCAGCCAAGGTACAGGGAGAGGGGGTCAGCCCCAGCATTTT.

DNA of the CDR3: TGTGCCAGTGTCGGAGACAGGGGGGCCTACGAGCAGTACTTC. This encodes CASVGDRGAYEQYF. The chain joins TRBV28 to TRBJ2-7; 9 bases match TRBD1. V trimming: 9 bases; J trimming: 2 bases; junction bases outside the gene matches: 8. The CDR3 extends over 14 amino acids. The V gene's germline CDR1 is MDHEN and CDR2 SYDVKM.

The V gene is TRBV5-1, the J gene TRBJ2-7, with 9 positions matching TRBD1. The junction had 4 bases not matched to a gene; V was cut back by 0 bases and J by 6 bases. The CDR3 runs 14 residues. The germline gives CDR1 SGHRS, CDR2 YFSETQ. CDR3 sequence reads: CASSLGGTGFEQYF. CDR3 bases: TGCGCCAGCAGCTTGGGCGGGACAGGGTTCGAGCAGTACTTC.

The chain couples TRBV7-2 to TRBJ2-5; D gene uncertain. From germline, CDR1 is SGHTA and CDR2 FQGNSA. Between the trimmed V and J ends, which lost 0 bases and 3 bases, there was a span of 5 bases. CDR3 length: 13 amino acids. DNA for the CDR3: TGTGCCAGCAGCTTAGCACGGGAAGAGACCCAGTACTTC. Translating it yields CASSLAREETQYF.

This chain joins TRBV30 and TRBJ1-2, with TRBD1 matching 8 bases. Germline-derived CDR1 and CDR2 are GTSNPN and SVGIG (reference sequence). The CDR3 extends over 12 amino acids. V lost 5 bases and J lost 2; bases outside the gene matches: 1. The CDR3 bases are TGTGCCTGGGGGACAGGAAACTATGGCTACACCTTC. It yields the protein CAWGTGNYGYTF.

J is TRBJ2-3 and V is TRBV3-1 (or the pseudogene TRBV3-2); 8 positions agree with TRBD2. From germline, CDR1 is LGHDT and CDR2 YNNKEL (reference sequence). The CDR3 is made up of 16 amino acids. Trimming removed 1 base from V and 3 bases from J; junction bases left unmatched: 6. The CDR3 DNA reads TGTGCCAGCAGCCAAGCGAGCGGGAGAGGTACAGATACGCAGTATTTT. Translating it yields CASSQASGRGTDTQYF.

This chain's CDR3 is CASSLLGGADTQYF. CDR3 nucleotides: TGCGCCAGCAGCCTGCTGGGGGGGGCAGATACGCAGTATTTT. The chain combines TRBV5-1 with TRBJ2-3, with 7 bases fitting TRBD2. The ends lost 4 bases at V and 4 bases at J; junction bases unmatched: 6. The CDR3 is made up of 14 amino acids. Germline CDR1 and CDR2: SGHRS and YFSETQ. The complete variable domain, with remaining parts taken from reference TRBV5-1 and TRBJ2-3, reads KAGVTQTPRYLIKTRGQQVTLSCSPISGHRSVSWYQQTPGQGLQFLFEYFSETQRNKGNFPGRFSGRQFSNSRSEMNVSTLELGDSALYLCASSLLGGADTQYFGPGTRLTVL.

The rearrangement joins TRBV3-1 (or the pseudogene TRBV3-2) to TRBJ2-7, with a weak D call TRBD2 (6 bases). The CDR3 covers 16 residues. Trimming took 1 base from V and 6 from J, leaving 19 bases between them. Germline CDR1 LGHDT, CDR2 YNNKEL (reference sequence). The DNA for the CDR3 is TGTGCCAGCAGCCAAGCCCCCGGGGGTTCAGGTCTCGAGCAGTACTTC. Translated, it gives CASSQAPGGSGLEQYF.

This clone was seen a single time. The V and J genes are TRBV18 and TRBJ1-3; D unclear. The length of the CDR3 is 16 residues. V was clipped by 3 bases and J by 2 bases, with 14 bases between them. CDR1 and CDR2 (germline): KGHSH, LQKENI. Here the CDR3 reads CASSPPVRGTGNTIYF. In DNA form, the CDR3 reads TGTGCCAGCTCACCTCCCGTTCGGGGTACTGGAAACACCATATATTTT.

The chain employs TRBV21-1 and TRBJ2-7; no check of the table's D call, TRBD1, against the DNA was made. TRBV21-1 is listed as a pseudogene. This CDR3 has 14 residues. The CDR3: CASSPGQGEVEQYF. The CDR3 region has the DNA TGTGCCAGCAGCCCGGGACAGGGGGAGGTCGAGCAGTACTTC.

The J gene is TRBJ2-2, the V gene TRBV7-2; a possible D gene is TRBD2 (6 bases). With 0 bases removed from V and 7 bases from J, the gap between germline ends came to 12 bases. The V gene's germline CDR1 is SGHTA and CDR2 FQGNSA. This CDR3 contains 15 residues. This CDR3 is CASSLAGLKIGELFF. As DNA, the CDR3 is TGTGCCAGCAGCTTAGCGGGACTGAAGATCGGGGAGCTGTTTTTT.

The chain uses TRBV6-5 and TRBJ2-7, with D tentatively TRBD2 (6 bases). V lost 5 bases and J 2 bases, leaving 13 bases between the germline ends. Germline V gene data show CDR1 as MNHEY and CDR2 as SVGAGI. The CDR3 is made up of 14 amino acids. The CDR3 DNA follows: TGTGCCAGCAGTACCTCCTCGGGGGCCTACGAGCAGTACTTC. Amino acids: CASSTSSGAYEQYF.

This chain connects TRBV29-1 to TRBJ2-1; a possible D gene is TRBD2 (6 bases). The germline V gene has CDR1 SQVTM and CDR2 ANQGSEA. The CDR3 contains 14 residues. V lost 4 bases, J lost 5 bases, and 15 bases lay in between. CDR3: CSVGGTREDNEQFF. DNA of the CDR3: TGCAGCGTTGGGGGTACTAGGGAGGACAATGAGCAGTTCTTC.

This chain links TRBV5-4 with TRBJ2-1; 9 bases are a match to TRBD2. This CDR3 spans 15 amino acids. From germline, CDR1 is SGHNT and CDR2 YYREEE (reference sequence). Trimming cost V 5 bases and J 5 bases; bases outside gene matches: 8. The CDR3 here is CASRPGGGANNEQFF. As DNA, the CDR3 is TGTGCCAGCAGGCCGGGCGGGGGGGCGAACAATGAGCAGTTCTTC.

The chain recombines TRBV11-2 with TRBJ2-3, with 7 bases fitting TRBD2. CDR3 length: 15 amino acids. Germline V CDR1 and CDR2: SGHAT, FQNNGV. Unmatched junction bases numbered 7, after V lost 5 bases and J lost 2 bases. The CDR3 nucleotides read TGTGCCAGCAGCCCAACGGGACTACCCACAGATACGCAGTATTTT. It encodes CASSPTGLPTDTQYF. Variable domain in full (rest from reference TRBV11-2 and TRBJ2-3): EAGVAQSPRYKIIEKRQSVAFWCNPISGHATLYWYQQILGQGPKLLIQFQNNGVVDDSQLPKDRFSAERLKGVDSTLKIQPAKLEDSAVYLCASSPTGLPTDTQYFGPGTRLTVL.

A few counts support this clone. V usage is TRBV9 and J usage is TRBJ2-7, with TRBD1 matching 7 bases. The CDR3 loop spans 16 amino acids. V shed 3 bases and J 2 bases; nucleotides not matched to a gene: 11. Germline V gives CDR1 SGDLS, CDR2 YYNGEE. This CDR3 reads CASSEGAELPTYEQYF. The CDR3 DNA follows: TGTGCCAGCAGCGAGGGGGCTGAATTACCAACCTACGAGCAGTACTTC.

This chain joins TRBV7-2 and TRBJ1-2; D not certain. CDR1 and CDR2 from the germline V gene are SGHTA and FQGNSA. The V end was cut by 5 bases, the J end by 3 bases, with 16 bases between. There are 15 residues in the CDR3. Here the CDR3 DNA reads TGTGCCAGCAGCCTCAGACACGATATTTACTATGGCTACACCTTC. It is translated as CASSLRHDIYYGYTF.

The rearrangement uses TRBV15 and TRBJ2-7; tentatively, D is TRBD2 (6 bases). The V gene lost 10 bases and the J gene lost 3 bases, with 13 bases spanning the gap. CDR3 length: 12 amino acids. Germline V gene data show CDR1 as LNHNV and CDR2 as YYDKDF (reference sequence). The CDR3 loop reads CAIRGDFYEQYF. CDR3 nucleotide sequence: TGTGCCATCCGCGGGGACTTCTACGAGCAGTACTTC.